This T cell receptor (beta chain) came from a study of cytomegalovirus exposure and HLA in healthy donors. Overall study: The use of the same platform for the 130 or so validation repertoires and the roughly 700 first-cohort repertoires was reported by a later analysis. Overall study results and limits: CMV antigen specificity of a few CMV-associated chains was confirmed in vitro. The study labeled 150 to 200 TCR beta chains cytomegalovirus-associated.

Method: immunoSEQ multiplex PCR; TCRdb's copy keeps in-frame clones and lacks some. The sample has about 340,000 clones; 86% are singletons. This clone occurred once. Its antigen is not known. V was clipped by 3 bases and J by 5 bases; unmatched bases: 5. Germline CDR1 and CDR2: MNHNS and SASEGT. The CDR3 is 15 amino acids. The receptor was derived from a woman in her late teens or twenties in good health and CMV-seronegative. Input material: PBMCs. V and J are TRBV6-1 and TRBJ2-7, with TRBD1 matching over 12 bases. As DNA, the CDR3 is TGTGCCAGCAGTGAGTCCGGGACAGGGGGCAACGAGCAGTACTTC. This encodes CASSESGTGGNEQYF.